The rows below give T cell receptor beta chains drawn from one sample of a study of T-cell reconstitution after alpha-beta-depleted transplantation in children. TCRdb used MiXCR to reprocess the PCR reads, holding one entry per CDR3 protein. The profile shows roughly 490,000 distinct CDR3 sequences, over 10% of them singletons. The sample in question was PBMCs, mostly from graft donor cells, obtained 180 days after TCRalphabeta/CD19-depleted stem cell transplant. The source of these receptors is a female patient aged 2-9 years who had a stem cell transplant for aplastic anemia, so the T cells may come from the graft donor. The CDR3 runs from the conserved cysteine through the conserved F or W. The D gene is left open where the match is weak. Clone size is shown for a subset of rows, as once, few, many or a class of expanded clone.

.	12	TRBJ1-4	TRBV12-3/TRBV12-4	.	CASSLIIEKLFF	TGTGCCAGCAGTTTAATTATTGAAAAACTGTTTTTT
.	16	TRBJ1-4	TRBV20-1	.	CSAREIGREVNEKLFF	TGCAGTGCTAGAGAAATCGGCCGGGAGGTAAATGAAAAACTGTTTTTT
.	13	TRBJ1-5	TRBV7-9	.	CASSTRGNQPQHF	TGTGCCAGCAGTACCAGGGGCAATCAGCCCCAGCATTTT
few	14	TRBJ1-5	TRBV15	TRBD1	CATSSDRGLQPQHF	TGTGCCACCAGCAGCGACAGGGGCCTTCAGCCCCAGCATTTT
many	15	TRBJ1-1	TRBV5-1	.	CASSPTGSMNTEAFF	TGCGCCAGCAGCCCCACAGGGTCGATGAACACTGAAGCTTTCTTT
few	13	TRBJ1-2	TRBV15	.	CATSSSTLRGYTF	TGTGCCACCAGCAGTAGCACCCTCCGTGGCTACACCTTC
.	14	TRBJ2-6	TRBV29-1	.	CSVDGATGANVLTF	TGCAGCGTTGATGGAGCGACTGGGGCCAACGTCCTGACTTTC
.	16	TRBJ1-2	TRBV20-1	TRBD1	CSARDPWTGEGYGYTF	TGCAGTGCTAGAGACCCCTGGACAGGGGAAGGCTATGGCTACACCTTC
many	15	TRBJ1-1	TRBV12-3/TRBV12-4	TRBD1	CASSFRTGKNTEAFF	TGTGCCAGCAGTTTCAGGACAGGCAAGAACACTGAAGCTTTCTTT
few	14	TRBJ1-4	TRBV12-3/TRBV12-4	.	CASTERGSIEKLFF	TGTGCCAGCACCGAGAGGGGCAGTATAGAAAAACTGTTTTTT
few	18	TRBJ2-3	TRBV11-1	.	CASTPRGSGGSGTDTQYF	TGTGCCAGCACCCCGAGGGGGAGCGGCGGGAGCGGAACAGATACGCAGTATTTT
few	17	TRBJ2-7	TRBV5-1	TRBD1	CASSFEPGQGPAYEQYF	TGCGCCAGCAGCTTCGAACCGGGACAGGGGCCTGCTTACGAGCAGTACTTC
few	13	TRBJ2-7	TRBV7-6	.	CASSLELAYEQYF	TGTGCCAGCAGCTTGGAACTAGCCTACGAGCAGTACTTC
many	16	TRBJ2-1	TRBV20-1	.	CSARDKGWSSYNEQFF	TGCAGTGCTAGAGATAAAGGTTGGAGCTCCTACAATGAGCAGTTCTTC
.	12	TRBJ2-1	TRBV12-3/TRBV12-4	.	CASTFSSDEQFF	TGTGCCAGCACGTTTAGCTCCGATGAGCAGTTCTTC
.	19	TRBJ2-7	TRBV12-3/TRBV12-4	TRBD2	CTCSSADSFGLAVVYEQYF	TGTACCTGCAGTTCAGCAGATTCTTTTGGACTAGCGGTTGTCTACGAGCAGTACTTC
.	16	TRBJ2-3	TRBV7-6	TRBD2	CASSLLADTSTDTQYF	TGTGCCAGCAGCTTGCTAGCGGACACTTCCACAGATACGCAGTATTTT
few	15	TRBJ1-2	TRBV5-1	TRBD1	CASSPGTGSPIGYTF	TGCGCCAGCAGTCCCGGGACAGGTTCGCCTATCGGCTACACCTTC
few	15	TRBJ1-1	TRBV6-2/TRBV6-3	.	CASSYGAGSNTEAFF	TGTGCCAGCAGTTACGGAGCAGGTTCGAACACTGAAGCTTTCTTT
few	16	TRBJ2-6	TRBV19	TRBD1	CASSIGQVVGANVLTF	TGTGCCAGTAGTATCGGACAGGTCGTCGGGGCCAACGTCCTGACTTTC
.	17	TRBJ1-3	TRBV6-5	.	CASSYSRPLARRGTIYF	TGTGCCAGCAGTTACTCGAGACCATTAGCCCGTCGGGGCACCATATATTTT
.	15	TRBJ1-1	TRBV2	TRBD1	CASRADRGRGTEAFF	TGTGCCAGCAGGGCGGACAGGGGGCGGGGGACTGAAGCTTTCTTT
.	14	TRBJ1-2	TRBV10-3	.	CAISESVTLYGYTF	TGTGCCATCAGTGAGTCAGTGACCCTCTATGGCTACACCTTC
.	12	TRBJ1-1	TRBV7-9	.	CASLDGGTEAFF	TGTGCCAGCCTCGATGGGGGCACTGAAGCTTTCTTT
.	15	TRBJ1-5	TRBV30	.	CAWTSGDYSNQPQHF	TGTGCCTGGACCTCAGGGGATTATAGCAATCAGCCCCAGCATTTT
few	15	TRBJ2-3	TRBV9	.	CASSAFRDHTDTQYF	TGTGCCAGCAGCGCTTTCCGGGACCACACAGATACGCAGTATTTT
few	15	TRBJ2-7	TRBV5-1	.	CASSLVWTASYEQYF	TGCGCCAGCAGCTTGGTATGGACAGCCTCCTACGAGCAGTACTTC
.	17	TRBJ2-1	TRBV29-1	TRBD2	CSVRTGSPSGTSNEQFF	TGCAGCGTCCGGACAGGTTCTCCTAGCGGGACCTCCAATGAGCAGTTCTTC
.	16	TRBJ2-1	TRBV7-9	TRBD2	CASSLSGLAGYNEQFF	TGTGCCAGCAGCCTATCGGGACTAGCGGGTTACAATGAGCAGTTCTTC
.	18	TRBJ2-3	TRBV28	TRBD2	CASSRTGKLAGVTDTQYF	TGTGCCAGCAGTCGAACCGGAAAACTAGCGGGAGTTACAGATACGCAGTATTTT
.	15	TRBJ1-5	TRBV7-2	.	CASSRTDHSNQPQHF	TGTGCCAGCAGCCGGACAGATCATAGCAATCAGCCCCAGCATTTT
.	14	TRBJ2-2	TRBV7-9	TRBD2	CASSPTGGAGELFF	TGTGCCAGCAGCCCAACGGGGGGAGCCGGGGAGCTGTTTTTT
few	12	TRBJ1-2	TRBV24-1	.	CATSDQDAARTF	TGTGCCACCAGTGACCAGGACGCGGCTAGGACCTTC
few	13	TRBJ2-4	TRBV7-2	.	CASSRDAGDIQYF	TGTGCCAGCAGCCGCGACGCCGGGGACATTCAGTACTTC
.	18	TRBJ2-5	TRBV14	TRBD1	CASSQRFSGTGYEETRYF	TGTGCCAGCAGCCAACGCTTCTCCGGGACAGGGTACGAAGAGACCCGGTACTTC
.	14	TRBJ2-1	TRBV28	TRBD2	CASVGGGYYNEQFF	TGTGCCAGCGTTGGGGGGGGGTACTACAATGAGCAGTTCTTC
many	17	TRBJ2-1	TRBV27	TRBD1	CASSLAPTGDLYNEQFF	TGTGCCAGCAGTTTGGCCCCGACAGGGGACCTCTACAATGAGCAGTTCTTC
few	14	TRBJ1-2	TRBV5-5	.	CASSLEVHNYGYTF	TGTGCCAGCAGCTTGGAGGTGCATAACTATGGCTACACCTTC
few	14	TRBJ1-2	TRBV27	.	CASSARDTNYGYTF	TGTGCCAGCAGTGCCAGGGATACCAACTATGGCTACACCTTC
.	16	TRBJ1-4	TRBV28	.	CASSFPQGATNEKLFF	TGTGCCAGCAGTTTTCCTCAGGGTGCAACTAATGAAAAACTGTTTTTT
few	12	TRBJ1-2	TRBV27	.	CASSFDRYHYTF	TGTGCCAGCAGTTTCGACAGATACCACTACACCTTC
few	15	TRBJ2-1	TRBV19	.	CASSIEAGVYNEQFF	TGTGCCAGTAGTATCGAAGCCGGGGTCTACAATGAGCAGTTCTTC
.	14	TRBJ1-6	TRBV7-2	.	CASSQSWEGSPLHF	TGTGCCAGCAGCCAGAGTTGGGAAGGTTCACCCCTCCACTTT
.	13	TRBJ2-7	TRBV4-2	TRBD1	CASSQDTGGAYDF	TGTGCCAGCAGCCAGGATACAGGGGGCGCTTACGACTTC
.	15	TRBJ2-5	TRBV28	TRBD1	CASSSSSTGGETQYF	TGTGCCAGCAGTTCCTCCTCGACAGGGGGGGAGACCCAGTACTTC
.	15	TRBJ2-5	TRBV24-1	.	CATRDGGIRSETQYF	TGTGCCACCAGGGACGGGGGAATACGTTCAGAGACCCAGTACTTC
many	13	TRBJ2-3	TRBV14	.	CASSQVHTDTQYF	TGTGCCAGCAGCCAGGTTCACACAGATACGCAGTATTTT
few	15	TRBJ2-2	TRBV5-1	.	CASSQDFASTGELFF	TGCGCCAGCAGCCAGGACTTCGCCAGCACCGGGGAGCTGTTTTTT
few	17	TRBJ2-5	TRBV28	.	CASSLFLPHSQGETQYF	TGTGCCAGCAGTCTATTCCTCCCCCACTCGCAGGGAGAGACCCAGTACTTC
few	17	TRBJ2-2	TRBV7-2	.	CASSPQTQSQPTGELFF	TGTGCCAGCAGCCCACAGACACAGTCACAACCTACCGGGGAGCTGTTTTTT
many	16	TRBJ2-7	TRBV29-1	TRBD1	CSVDAKTGNLTYEQYF	TGCAGCGTTGATGCTAAGACAGGGAACCTAACCTACGAGCAGTACTTC
many	16	TRBJ2-3	TRBV12-3/TRBV12-4	TRBD2	CASSPRTSGRADTQYF	TGTGCCAGCAGTCCCCGGACTAGCGGGAGGGCAGATACGCAGTATTTT
few	11	TRBJ2-1	TRBV6-2/TRBV6-3	.	CASRNQGEQFF	TGTGCCAGCAGAAATCAGGGGGAGCAGTTCTTC
few	13	TRBJ2-5	TRBV12-3/TRBV12-4	.	CASSLLGVETQYF	TGTGCCAGCAGTTTACTGGGGGTGGAGACCCAGTACTTC
few	16	TRBJ1-3	TRBV5-1	.	CASSLAGTPAGNTIYF	TGCGCCAGCAGCTTGGCCGGGACACCCGCTGGAAACACCATATATTTT
few	16	TRBJ2-3	TRBV29-1	TRBD2	CSVGASGRAGTDTQYF	TGCAGCGTTGGGGCTAGCGGGAGGGCCGGCACAGATACGCAGTATTTT
.	15	TRBJ2-3	TRBV20-1	TRBD2	CSASPSGRNTDTQYF	TGCAGTGCCTCCCCCAGCGGGAGGAATACAGATACGCAGTATTTT